This T cell receptor beta chain originates from a study of vaccination effects on CD4 cells after COVID-19 (dated by TCRdb to 2022 to 2024). Background on the whole study: Across the study, the median time from the second dose to post-vaccine sampling was 72 days (range 14 to 241). In both COVID-19 convalescent patients and infection-naive vaccine recipients, the study compared SARS-CoV-2 spike-specific CD4+ TCR repertoires from before mRNA vaccination with those from after it. The full study included approximately nine COVID-19 convalescent patients and several SARS-CoV-2-naive healthy vaccine recipients. The Oncomine TCR Beta short-read assay on an Illumina iSeq 100 was used to sequence cultures from other donors in the study. What the research found in general, with its limitations: Clones induced by infection and clones induced by vaccination both contracted markedly at late timepoints after vaccination, which fits with T cell responses waning over time. In healthy vaccine recipients, vaccine-induced clones were almost all SARS-CoV-2 mono-reactive, with only 1 of 255 being cross-reactive with common cold coronaviruses. The study was limited by a small number of convalescent patients and lacked early post-infection timepoints.

From the cysteine through the phenylalanine, the CDR3 covers 14 amino acids. The read is trimmed to its CDR3 DNA, 42 bases read in frame from base 1. Reading the germline V gene gives CDR1 SGHRS and CDR2 YFSETQ. V loses 0 bases, J loses 10 bases, and the germline ends lie 14 bases apart. In the ViraFEST assay, PBMC were stimulated with viral peptide pools, and antigen-specific CD4+ T cell clonotypes were then identified by expansion using TCR sequencing. After more than 9 days of culture, CD4+ T cells were isolated with the EasySep CD4+ T cell isolation kit. Participants received two doses of either the BNT162b2 or the mRNA-1273 mRNA SARS-CoV-2 vaccine. Negative nucleocapsid antibody results before and after vaccination confirmed that the healthy vaccine recipients had no prior SARS-CoV-2 infection. Some 2 million PBMC per well were cultured with about 9.6 ug/ml peptides in IMDM containing around 5% human AB serum, approximately 10 IU/ml IL-2 and gentamicin. On days 3 and 7, half of the culture medium was replaced with fresh IL-2-containing medium. Unless otherwise noted, each peptide stimulation condition was cultured in triplicate wells. Using Ficoll-Paque Plus gradient centrifugation, PBMC were separated from whole blood and then either used fresh or cryopreserved at -140C. The spike proteins of SARS-CoV-2 and of the common cold coronaviruses HCoV-NL63, HCoV-OC43 and HCoV-229E were spanned by overlapping peptide pools. Genomic DNA was extracted from cultured CD4+ T cells with the QIAamp micro DNA kit.

The library was built by means of the immunoSEQ multiplex PCR assay. DNA from the cultured, isolated CD4+ T cells was subjected to TCR beta CDR3 sequencing. From the authors' description of their analysis: The analysis removed non-productive TCR sequences, trimmed reads to the CDR3 region, and retained only CDR3s that were 7 or more amino acids long. The MANAFEST web app was used to pick out antigen-specific clonotypes by comparing their expansion in peptide wells with that in reference cultures. Positive clones required FDR<0.05 expansion versus reference and all other wells, odds ratio above 5, and frequency above 0.1% in two replicate wells. Cross-reactive clonotypes were defined as significantly expanded in SARS-CoV-2 spike wells and in at least one common cold coronavirus spike condition. Levenshtein distance calculated with the stringdist R package was used to assess CDR3 similarity, and unrooted trees were constructed with ape in R 3.6.1. The table was pulled from immuneACCESS by TCRdb, which kept in-frame rearrangements only. Such tables lose some clones; where checked, under half of the loss comes from unresolved V genes, and the rest has no known cause. Clonal size and the V and J genes are those of that table, whereas D and trimming came from the DNA. This sample comprises around 25,000 clones, about 80% of them detected only once. Clones ranked in the top ten supply almost 1.5% of the sample.

With regard to this clone: This receptor's antigen is unknown. No base qualities exist here, and no much larger clone lies one base off it.

The origin of this receptor is a human donor who received a COVID-19 vaccine. Some clones in this sample may be carry-over from other donors' samples. The chain couples TRBV5-1 to TRBJ2-1, with a tentative D gene TRBD2 over 5 matching bases. Sequenced here: CD4+ T cells from PBMCs cultured with HCoV-NL63 spike peptides, sampled after COVID-19 vaccination. The cell subset or site tag for this specimen amounts to: HCoV-NL63 spike overlapping peptide pool stimulation. Here is the DNA: TGCGCCAGCAGCTTGGTGGCGAGGGATAACGAGCAGTTCTTC. Translated, it reads CASSLVARDNEQFF.